This entry is about one T cell receptor beta chain. The Seattle patients, enrolled during active infection, were followed longitudinally. Under the authors' procedure: For nucleated cells, counts were estimated from reference gene primer amplification. Only in-frame clones appear in the TCRdb table, and some are missing; sequencing was by immunoSEQ multiplex PCR. V and J calls and clone size are as listed in that table; D and trimming were resolved from the DNA. The table has 55,000 or so clones, over 60% seen once. This specimen belongs to a study of blood T cell repertoires in COVID-19. Whole-study context: The United States, Italy and Spain provided the acute and convalescent COVID-19 samples. T cells, B-cell-depleted T cells, or PBMCs provided the cDNA or gDNA that served as material.

The clonotype originates from a man younger than 45 with COVID-19, enrolled during active disease. The sample comprised peripheral blood.

CDR3 coding DNA: TGTGCCAGCGCACAGCTTGGACAGCTTTCCTCGTGGGGCTACACCTTC. Translated: CASAQLGQLSSWGYTF. This chain links TRBV2 with TRBJ1-2; TRBD1 might be the D (6 bases). Between the trimmed V and J ends, which lost 8 bases and 8 bases, there was a span of 27 bases. The germline V gene has CDR1 SNHLY and CDR2 FYNNEI. The CDR3 runs to 16 residues.